The 3 T cell receptor beta chains listed next were all sequenced from one sample in a study of Ad26.COV2.S vaccination and SARS-CoV-2 variants. Treatment noted: 19 received Ad26.COV2.S at low or high dose, single or two shots; five or six received placebo; per-sample allocation not given. Sampling occurred on day 63 after the first vaccine or placebo injection. Clones were sequenced by immunoSEQ multiplex PCR, and TCRdb holds only the in-frame ones, with some missing. The data contain hundreds of thousands of clones, roughly 90% of them seen just once; the ten biggest clones take up approximately 1.5%. Here the sequenced sample was peripheral blood, taken in a trial of Ad26.COV2.S vaccine versus placebo. All receptors derive from a person between 18 and 59 years old who received the Ad26.COV2.S COVID-19 vaccine or a placebo.

The chain joins TRBV9 to TRBJ2-3, with D perhaps assigned TRBD1 or TRBD2 (5 bases each). Germline-derived CDR1 and CDR2 are SGDLS and YYNGEE. Trimming removed 3 bases at V and 0 bases at J, with 17 bases between. The CDR3 contains 17 residues. The CDR3 nucleotides read TGTGCCAGCAGCGCATCCCGGGGCGCGCTTAGCACAGATACGCAGTATTTT. Its protein product is CASSASRGALSTDTQYF.

The rearrangement joins TRBV4-1 to TRBJ1-4; no definite D call. The CDR3 is made up of 15 amino acids. Trimming removed 1 base from V and 10 bases from J, with 16 bases in between. Germline loops: CDR1 MGHRA, CDR2 YSYEKL. CDR3 nucleotide sequence: TGCGCCAGCAGCCAAGTAAGAGGCTTCGAAGGAAAACTGTTTTTT. Its protein is CASSQVRGFEGKLFF.

This chain uses TRBV11-2 with TRBJ2-7; 12 bases align to TRBD2. Germline V gene data show CDR1 as SGHAT and CDR2 as FQNNGV. The J segment lost 2 bases and the V segment lost 6 bases, leaving 11 bases of the junction unmatched. This CDR3 is built from 17 residues. CDR3 sequence (DNA): TGTGCCAGCAGTTTTCAGGAACTAGCGGGAGGACCCTACGAGCAGTACTTC. Protein sequence: CASSFQELAGGPYEQYF.